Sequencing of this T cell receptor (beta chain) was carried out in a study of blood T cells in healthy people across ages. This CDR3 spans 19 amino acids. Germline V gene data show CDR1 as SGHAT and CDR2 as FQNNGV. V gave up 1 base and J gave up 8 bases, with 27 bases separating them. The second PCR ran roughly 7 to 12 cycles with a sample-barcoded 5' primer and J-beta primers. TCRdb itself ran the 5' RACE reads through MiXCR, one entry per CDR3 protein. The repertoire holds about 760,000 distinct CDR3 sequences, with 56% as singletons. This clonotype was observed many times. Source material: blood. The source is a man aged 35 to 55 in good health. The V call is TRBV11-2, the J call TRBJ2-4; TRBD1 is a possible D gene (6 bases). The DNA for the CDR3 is TGTGCCAGCAGCTTAGTTCGGGACACCACCAACTCGGGTCGGTACATTCAGTACTTC. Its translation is CASSLVRDTTNSGRYIQYF.